This TCR beta chain was captured in a study of blood T cell repertoires in COVID-19 (dated by TCRdb to 2018 to 2021). Study-level background: Samples covering the acute and convalescent phases of COVID-19 were provided by collaborators in the United States, Italy and Spain. The prospective study material was composed of cDNA or gDNA derived from T cells, B-cell-depleted T cells, or PBMCs. Where available, HLA class I and class II types were taken from metadata supplied by the sample provider and were not determined by assay-based typing. The samples were drawn from two sources: the first 160 participants of the ongoing ImmuneRACE study, and over 1,000 subjects contributed by 6 global collaborators. Subjects who had been exposed to COVID-19, were actively infected with it, or had recovered from it provided the deeply sampled blood TCRbeta repertoires that made up the dataset. The sample metadata nearly always contained a de-identified subject ID, COVID-19 status, age in years and sex. The repertoires were released in a freely available public database intended as a resource for research on the immune response to SARS-CoV-2.

The CDR3 runs 13 amino acids, cysteine and phenylalanine included. Here the CDR3 DNA is all that survives: 39 bases in frame from base 1. The germline V gene specifies SQVTM as CDR1 and ANQGSEA as CDR2. V is cut by 1 base and J by 5 bases, and the space between the germline ends is 9 bases. Beyond this particular receptor, the publication reports: How much clinical and demographic metadata was included differed by source and by participant, and the metadata was provided uncurated.

The immunoSEQ Assay, a bias-controlled multiplex PCR, was used to amplify TCRbeta CDR3 regions from genomic DNA. In the original analysis: The number of nucleated cells in each sample was estimated from the amplification of reference gene primers within the assay. To quantify the absolute abundance of each unique TCRbeta CDR3 rearrangement, sequence reads were collapsed and filtered. For each sample, productive Simpson clonality was calculated by taking the square root of Simpson's diversity index across productive rearrangements. TCRdb retrieved this table from immuneACCESS and kept in-frame rearrangements only. Not all clones are present; in checked studies, unresolved V genes account for under half, and no reason is known for the remainder. V and J calls and clone size are as listed in that table; D and trimming were resolved from the DNA. The sample yields 200,000 to 300,000 clones; approximately 86% were counted once. Roughly 4.9% of the sample lies in the top ten.

One collaborating source in Seattle enrolled patients during active infection and followed them longitudinally through the course of disease. Each collaborating institution followed its own protocols to collect whole blood in K2EDTA tubes. Collaborator samples were shipped for TCRbeta analysis as frozen whole blood, isolated PBMCs, or DNA extracted from either sample type. Regarding this clone: Its specific antigen is unknown. No much larger clone is present one base from it, and per-base qualities are unavailable.

The source is an older woman with COVID-19, enrolled during active disease. Recombination joined TRBV29-1 with TRBJ2-1; a tentative D call is TRBD2 (5 bases match). Sequencing was carried out using peripheral blood. The sequenced DNA: TGCAGCGTTGAAGCCCGGAGGAACAATGAGCAGTTCTTC. Its product reads: CSVEARRNNEQFF.